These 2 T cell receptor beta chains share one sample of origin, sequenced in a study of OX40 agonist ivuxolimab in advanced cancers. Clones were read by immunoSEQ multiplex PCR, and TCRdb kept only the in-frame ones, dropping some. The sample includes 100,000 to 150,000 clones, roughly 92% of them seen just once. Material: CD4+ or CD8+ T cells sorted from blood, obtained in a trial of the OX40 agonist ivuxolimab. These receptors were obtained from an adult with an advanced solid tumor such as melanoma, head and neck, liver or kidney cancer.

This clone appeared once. CDR3 bases: TGTGCCAGCAGCTTTGGTCGACTAGAGACCGGAGAGCAGTACTTC. This codes for CASSFGRLETGEQYF. The chain couples TRBV7-9 to TRBJ2-7; perhaps TRBD2 as D (6 bases). Trimming took 3 bases from V and 7 from J, leaving 19 bases between them. CDR1 is SEHNR, CDR2 FQNEAQ, per germline (reference sequence). The CDR3 length is 15 residues. The full variable domain, in which reference TRBV7-9 and TRBJ2-7 provide the parts outside the CDR3, is DTGVSQNPRHKITKRGQNVTFRCDPISEHNRLYWYRQTLGQGPEFLTYFQNEAQLEKSRLLSDRFSAERPKGSFSTLEIQRTEQGDSAMYLCASSFGRLETGEQYFGPGTRLTVT.

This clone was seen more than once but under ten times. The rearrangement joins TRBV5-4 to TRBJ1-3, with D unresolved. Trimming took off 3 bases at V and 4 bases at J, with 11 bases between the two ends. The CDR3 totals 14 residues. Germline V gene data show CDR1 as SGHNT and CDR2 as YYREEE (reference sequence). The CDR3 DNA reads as TGTGCCAGCAGCTCGCGGACGGACGGAAACACCATATATTTT. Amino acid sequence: CASSSRTDGNTIYF.